A selection of T cell receptor beta chains follows, all from one sample in a study of neoadjuvant anti-PD-1 for oral cavity cancer. Using immunoSEQ multiplex PCR, the repertoire was profiled, and TCRdb retains in-frame clones only, with some absent. The data show tens of thousands of clones, around four fifths seen once. The sequences come from PBMCs, collected before nivolumab (anti-PD-1) treatment. The receptors were gathered from a person between 40 and 80 years old with oral cavity squamous cell carcinoma. Both conserved end residues are part of each CDR3. The order of the fields is clone size, V gene, D gene, J gene, CDR3 protein, CDR3 DNA. The D gene is left open where the match is weak. Clone sizes are given selectively: once, few, many, or a class where the clone is expanded.

size: once; V: TRBV9; D: TRBD2; J: TRBJ2-7; CDR3: CASSGGDYYEQYF; DNA: TGTGCCAGCAGCGGAGGGGACTACTACGAGCAGTACTTC
size: -; V: TRBV7-9; D: -; J: TRBJ2-2; CDR3: CASSPLLWYQGGAGELFF; DNA: TGTGCCAGCAGCCCACTCCTATGGTACCAGGGGGGGGCCGGGGAGCTGTTTTTT
size: -; V: TRBV2; D: -; J: TRBJ1-1; CDR3: CASSDSWGGQNTEAFF; DNA: TGTGCCAGCAGTGATAGCTGGGGGGGACAGAACACTGAAGCTTTCTTT
size: -; V: TRBV7-9; D: TRBD2; J: TRBJ2-7; CDR3: CASSSPPTSGRYEQYF; DNA: TGTGCCAGCAGCTCGCCTCCGACTAGCGGAAGATACGAGCAGTACTTC
size: -; V: TRBV5-5; D: -; J: TRBJ1-2; CDR3: CASSLSGLRYGYTF; DNA: TGTGCCAGCAGCTTATCAGGGTTGCGCTATGGCTACACCTTC
size: -; V: TRBV5-1; D: -; J: TRBJ2-3; CDR3: CASKELWGPTDTQYF; DNA: TGCGCCAGCAAGGAACTTTGGGGGCCCACAGATACGCAGTATTTT
size: -; V: TRBV9; D: -; J: TRBJ1-2; CDR3: CASSVDDSSFGGYTF; DNA: TGTGCCAGCAGCGTAGACGACAGCTCATTCGGCGGCTACACCTTC
size: -; V: TRBV7-3; D: -; J: TRBJ2-2; CDR3: CASSLRTGTGTGELFF; DNA: TGTGCCAGCAGCTTAAGAACGGGTACGGGGACCGGGGAGCTGTTTTTT
size: -; V: TRBV5-1; D: TRBD2; J: TRBJ2-1; CDR3: CASSPMGRGGSSYNEQFF; DNA: TGCGCCAGCAGCCCAATGGGTCGGGGGGGAAGCTCCTACAATGAGCAGTTCTTC
size: -; V: TRBV30; D: TRBD1; J: TRBJ1-4; CDR3: CAWSVPRGQGGEKLFF; DNA: TGTGCCTGGAGTGTACCCCGGGGACAGGGAGGCGAAAAACTGTTTTTT
size: -; V: TRBV7-9; D: TRBD1; J: TRBJ1-4; CDR3: CASSDPGTGGVDEKLFF; DNA: TGTGCCAGCAGCGACCCCGGGACAGGGGGCGTCGATGAAAAACTGTTTTTT
size: once; V: TRBV25-1; D: -; J: TRBJ2-7; CDR3: CASTPPGHALYEQYF; DNA: TGTGCCAGCACCCCCCCGGGACACGCTCTCTACGAGCAGTACTTC
size: -; V: TRBV29-1; D: TRBD1; J: TRBJ1-1; CDR3: CSVVEQGRETEAFF; DNA: TGCAGCGTTGTCGAACAGGGGAGAGAAACTGAAGCTTTCTTT
size: once; V: TRBV28; D: -; J: TRBJ1-1; CDR3: CASSLFGLNTEAFF; DNA: TGTGCCAGCAGTTTATTCGGGCTGAACACTGAAGCTTTCTTT
size: -; V: TRBV4-2; D: TRBD2; J: TRBJ2-2; CDR3: CASSHGTSGRSGAGELFF; DNA: TGTGCCAGCAGCCACGGGACTAGCGGGAGAAGTGGGGCCGGGGAGCTGTTTTTT